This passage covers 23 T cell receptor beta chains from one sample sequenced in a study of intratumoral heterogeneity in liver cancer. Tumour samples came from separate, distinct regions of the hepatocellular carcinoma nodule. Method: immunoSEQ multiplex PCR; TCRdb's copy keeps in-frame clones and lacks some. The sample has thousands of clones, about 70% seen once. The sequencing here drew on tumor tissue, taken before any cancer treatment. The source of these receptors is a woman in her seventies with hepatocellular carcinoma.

The CDR3 spells CASSYTDRTEAFF. Written as DNA, the CDR3 is TGTGCCAGCAGTTACACTGACCGGACTGAAGCTTTCTTT. The rearrangement links TRBV6-5 to TRBJ1-1; the D is unclear. Trimming took 2 bases from V and 5 from J, leaving 9 bases between them. Germline V gene lookup returns CDR1 MNHEY and CDR2 SVGAGI. This CDR3 region has 13 residues.

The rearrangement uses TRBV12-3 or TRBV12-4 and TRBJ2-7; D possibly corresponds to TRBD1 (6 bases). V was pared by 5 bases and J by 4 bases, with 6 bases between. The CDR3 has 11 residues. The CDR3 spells CASSTGYEQYF. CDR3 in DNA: TGTGCCAGCAGTACAGGGTACGAGCAGTACTTC.

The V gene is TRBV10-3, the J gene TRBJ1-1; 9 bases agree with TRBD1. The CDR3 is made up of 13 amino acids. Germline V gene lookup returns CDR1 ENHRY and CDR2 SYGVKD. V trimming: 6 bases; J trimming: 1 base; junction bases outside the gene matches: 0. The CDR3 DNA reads TGTGCCATCAGGGACAGGGGGAACACTGAAGCTTTCTTT. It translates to CAIRDRGNTEAFF.

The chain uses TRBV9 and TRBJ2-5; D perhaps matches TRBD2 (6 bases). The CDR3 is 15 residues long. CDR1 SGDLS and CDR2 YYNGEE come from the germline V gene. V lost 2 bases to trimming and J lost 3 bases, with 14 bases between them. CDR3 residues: CASSVSPGAEETQYF. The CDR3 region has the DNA TGTGCCAGCAGCGTTAGCCCGGGAGCGGAAGAGACCCAGTACTTC.

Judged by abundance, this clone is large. For the CDR3, the DNA is TGTGCCAGCAGTTTAAGCCCCCTAGTGGACACCGGGGAGCTGTTTTTT. Amino acids: CASSLSPLVDTGELFF. This chain joins TRBV27 and TRBJ2-2, with unresolved D. CDR3 size: 16 residues. Germline V lookup: CDR1 MNHEY, CDR2 SMNVEV (reference sequence). Trimming took 2 bases from V and 3 from J, leaving 13 bases between them.

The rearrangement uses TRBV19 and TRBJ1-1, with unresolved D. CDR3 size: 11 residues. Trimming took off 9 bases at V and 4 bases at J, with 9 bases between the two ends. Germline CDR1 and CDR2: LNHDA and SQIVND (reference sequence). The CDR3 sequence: CASKGSTEAFF. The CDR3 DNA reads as TGTGCCAGCAAGGGATCCACTGAAGCTTTCTTT. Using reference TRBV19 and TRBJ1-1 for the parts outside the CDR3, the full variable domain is DGGITQSPKYLFRKEGQNVTLSCEQNLNHDAMYWYRQDPGQGLRLIYYSQIVNDFQKGDIAEGYSVSREKKESFPLTVTSAQKNPTAFYLCASKGSTEAFFGQGTRLTVV.

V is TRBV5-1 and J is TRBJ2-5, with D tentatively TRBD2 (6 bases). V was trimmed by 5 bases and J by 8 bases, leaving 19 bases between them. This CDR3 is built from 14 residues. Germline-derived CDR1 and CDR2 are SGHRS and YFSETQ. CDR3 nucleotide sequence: TGCGCCAGCAGGGGGGATAGCGGCACAGGTACCCAGTACTTC. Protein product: CASRGDSGTGTQYF. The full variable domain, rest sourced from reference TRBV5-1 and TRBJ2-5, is KAGVTQTPRYLIKTRGQQVTLSCSPISGHRSVSWYQQTPGQGLQFLFEYFSETQRNKGNFPGRFSGRQFSNSRSEMNVSTLELGDSALYLCASRGDSGTGTQYFGPGTRLLVL.

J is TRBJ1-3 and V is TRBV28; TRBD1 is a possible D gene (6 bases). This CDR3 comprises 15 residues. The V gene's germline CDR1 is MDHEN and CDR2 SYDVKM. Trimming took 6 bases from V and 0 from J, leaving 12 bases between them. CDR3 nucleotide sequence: TGTGCCAGCAGGGCACAGGGTTACTCTGGAAACACCATATATTTT. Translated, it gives CASRAQGYSGNTIYF.

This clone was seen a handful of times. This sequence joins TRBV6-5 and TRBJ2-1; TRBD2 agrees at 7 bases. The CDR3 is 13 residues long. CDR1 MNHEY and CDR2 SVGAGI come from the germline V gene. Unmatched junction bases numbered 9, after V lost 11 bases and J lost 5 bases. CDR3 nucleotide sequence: TGTGCCGCGCGGGAAGCGGGGAACAATGAGCAGTTCTTC. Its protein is CAAREAGNNEQFF.

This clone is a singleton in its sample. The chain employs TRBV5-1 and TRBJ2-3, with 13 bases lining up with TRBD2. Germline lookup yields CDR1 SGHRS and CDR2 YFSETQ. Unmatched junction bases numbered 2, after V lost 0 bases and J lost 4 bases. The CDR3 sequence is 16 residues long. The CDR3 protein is CASSLGTSGSADTQYF. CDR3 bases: TGCGCCAGCAGCTTGGGGACTAGCGGGAGTGCAGATACGCAGTATTTT.

The CDR3 region is CASSYSTDPAYEQYF. The CDR3 DNA reads as TGTGCCAGCAGTTACTCGACGGACCCGGCCTACGAGCAGTACTTC. The chain carries TRBV6-5 and TRBJ2-7; no definite D call. The CDR3 runs 15 residues. Per the germline V gene, CDR1 is MNHEY and CDR2 is SVGAGI. V was clipped by 0 bases and J by 2 bases, with 11 bases between them.

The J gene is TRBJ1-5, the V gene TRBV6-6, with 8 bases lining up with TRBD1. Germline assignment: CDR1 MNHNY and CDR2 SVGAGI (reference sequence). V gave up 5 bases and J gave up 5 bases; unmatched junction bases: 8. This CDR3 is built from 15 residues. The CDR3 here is CASSLGQGGDQPQHF. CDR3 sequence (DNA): TGTGCCAGCAGTCTCGGACAGGGAGGGGATCAGCCCCAGCATTTT.

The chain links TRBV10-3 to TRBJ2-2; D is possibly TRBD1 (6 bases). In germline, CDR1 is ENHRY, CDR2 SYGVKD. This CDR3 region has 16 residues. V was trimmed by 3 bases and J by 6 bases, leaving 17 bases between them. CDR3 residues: CAISESGQMSAGELFF. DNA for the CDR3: TGTGCCATCAGTGAATCGGGACAAATGTCGGCCGGGGAGCTGTTTTTT.

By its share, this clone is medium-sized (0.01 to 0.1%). CDR3 DNA sequence: TGTGCCAGCAGCAAAGGGACTATAGAGAAAGAGCAGTTCTTC. The encoded protein is CASSKGTIEKEQFF. The chain uses TRBV5-4 and TRBJ2-1; 7 nucleotides match TRBD2. The germline CDR1 and CDR2 sequences are SGHNT and YYREEE (reference sequence). The CDR3 length is 14 residues. J gave up 10 bases and V 4 bases, and 11 bases lay outside the gene matches.

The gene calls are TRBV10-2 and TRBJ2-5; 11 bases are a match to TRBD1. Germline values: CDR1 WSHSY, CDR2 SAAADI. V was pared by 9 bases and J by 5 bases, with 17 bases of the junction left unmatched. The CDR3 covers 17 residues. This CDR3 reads CARSEKGQGGVKETQYF. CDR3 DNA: TGCGCCAGGTCTGAGAAGGGACAGGGGGGCGTGAAGGAGACCCAGTACTTC.

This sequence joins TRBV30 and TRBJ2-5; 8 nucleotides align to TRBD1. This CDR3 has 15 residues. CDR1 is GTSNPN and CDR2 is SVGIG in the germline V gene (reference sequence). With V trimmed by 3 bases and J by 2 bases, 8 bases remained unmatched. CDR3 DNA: TGTGCCTGGAGCTTAACAGGGGGTATACAAGAGACCCAGTACTTC. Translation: CAWSLTGGIQETQYF. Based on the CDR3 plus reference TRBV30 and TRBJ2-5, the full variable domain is SQTIHQWPATLVQPVGSPLSLECTVEGTSNPNLYWYRQAAGRGLQLLFYSVGIGQISSEVPQNLSASRPQDRQFILSSKKLLLSDSGFYLCAWSLTGGIQETQYFGPGTRLLVL.

CDR3 sequence (DNA): TGTGCCAGCAGCCTAGTAACCGGATCCTACAATGAGCAGTTCTTC. This translates into CASSLVTGSYNEQFF. The chain joins TRBV3-1 (or the pseudogene TRBV3-2) to TRBJ2-1; D is undetermined. This CDR3 comprises 15 residues. V was cut by 4 bases and J by 1 base, with 11 bases left in between. CDR1 is LGHDT, CDR2 YNNKEL, per germline (reference sequence).

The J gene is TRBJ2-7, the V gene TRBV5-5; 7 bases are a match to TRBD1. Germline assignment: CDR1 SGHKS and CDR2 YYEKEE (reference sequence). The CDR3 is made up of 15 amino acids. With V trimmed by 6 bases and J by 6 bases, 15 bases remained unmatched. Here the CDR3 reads CASNPQGRLPIEQYF. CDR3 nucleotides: TGTGCCAGCAACCCACAGGGGCGCCTTCCAATCGAGCAGTACTTC.

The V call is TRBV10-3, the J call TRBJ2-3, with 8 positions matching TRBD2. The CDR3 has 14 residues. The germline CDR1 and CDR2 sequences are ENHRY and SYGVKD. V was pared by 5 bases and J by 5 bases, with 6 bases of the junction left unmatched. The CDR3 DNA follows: TGTGCCATCAGTACTAGCGGTCGGGGAGATACGCAGTATTTT. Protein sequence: CAISTSGRGDTQYF.

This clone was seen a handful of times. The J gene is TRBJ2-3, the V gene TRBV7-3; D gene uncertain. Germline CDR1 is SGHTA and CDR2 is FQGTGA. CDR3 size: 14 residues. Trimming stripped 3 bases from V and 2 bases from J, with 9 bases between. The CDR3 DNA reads TGTGCCAGCAGCTTTACCGGCGCCACAGATACGCAGTATTTT. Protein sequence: CASSFTGATDTQYF.

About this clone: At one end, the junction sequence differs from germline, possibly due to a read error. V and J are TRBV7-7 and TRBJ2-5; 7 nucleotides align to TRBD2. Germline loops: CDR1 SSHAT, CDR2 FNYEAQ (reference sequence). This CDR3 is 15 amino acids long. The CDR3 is CASSSNPGTTETQYF. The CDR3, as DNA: TGTGCTAGCAGCTCGAACCCCGGGACTACAGAGACCCAGTACTTC.

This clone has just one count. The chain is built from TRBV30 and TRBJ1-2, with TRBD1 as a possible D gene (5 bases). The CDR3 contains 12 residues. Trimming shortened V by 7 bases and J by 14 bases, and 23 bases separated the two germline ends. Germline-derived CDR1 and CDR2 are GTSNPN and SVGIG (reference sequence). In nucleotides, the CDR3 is TGTGCCTCCCCCCGGCAGGGTGGACTGATGACCTTC. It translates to CASPRQGGLMTF.

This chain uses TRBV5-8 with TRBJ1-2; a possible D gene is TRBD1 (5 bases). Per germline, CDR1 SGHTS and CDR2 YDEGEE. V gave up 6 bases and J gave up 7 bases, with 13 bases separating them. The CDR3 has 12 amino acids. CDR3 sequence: CASNGMGPGYTF. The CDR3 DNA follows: TGTGCCAGCAACGGCATGGGACCTGGCTACACCTTC. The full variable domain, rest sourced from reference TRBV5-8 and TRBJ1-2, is EAGVTQSPTHLIKTRGQQATLRCSPISGHTSVYWYQQALGLGLQFLLWYDEGEERNRGNFPPRFSGRQFPNYSSELNVNALELEDSALYLCASNGMGPGYTFGSGTRLTVV.